This T cell receptor (beta chain) originates from a study of shared T cell receptors in the human thymus. TCRdb's table, derived via immunoSEQ multiplex PCR, lists solely in-frame clones and lacks some. The sample lists over 350,000 clones; approximately 95% were seen once. Between the trimmed V and J ends, which lost 3 bases and 2 bases, there was a span of 20 bases. Looked up from germline, CDR1 is KGHSH and CDR2 is LQKENI. The CDR3 loop spans 17 amino acids. This sequence originates from a human donor. The V and J genes are TRBV18 and TRBJ2-7; D is unresolved. The sequencing sample was made of thymocytes. The CDR3 sequence: CASSPTTLGFKTYEQYF. The CDR3 nucleotides are TGTGCCAGCTCACCGACGACGTTAGGGTTTAAGACCTACGAGCAGTACTTC. The full variable domain, with the rest looked up from reference TRBV18 and TRBJ2-7, is NAGVMQNPRHLVRRRGQEARLRCSPMKGHSHVYWYRQLPEEGLKFMVYLQKENIIDESGMPKERFSAEFPKEGPSILRIQQVVRGDSAAYFCASSPTTLGFKTYEQYFGPGTRLTVT.